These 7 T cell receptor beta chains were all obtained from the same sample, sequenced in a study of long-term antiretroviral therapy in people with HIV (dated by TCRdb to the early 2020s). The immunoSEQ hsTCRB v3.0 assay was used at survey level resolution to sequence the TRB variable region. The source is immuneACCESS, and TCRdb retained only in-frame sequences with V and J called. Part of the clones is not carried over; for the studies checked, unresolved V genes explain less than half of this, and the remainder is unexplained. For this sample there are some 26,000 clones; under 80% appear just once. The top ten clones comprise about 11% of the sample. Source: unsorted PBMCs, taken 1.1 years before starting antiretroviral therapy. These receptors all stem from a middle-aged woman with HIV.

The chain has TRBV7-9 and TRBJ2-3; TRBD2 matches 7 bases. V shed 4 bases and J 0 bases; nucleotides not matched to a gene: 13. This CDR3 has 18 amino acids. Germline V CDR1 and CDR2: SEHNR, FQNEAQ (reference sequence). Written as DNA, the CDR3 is TGTGCCAGCAGCTCAGGAGGTACTAGCGACAGTAGCACAGATACGCAGTATTTT. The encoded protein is CASSSGGTSDSSTDTQYF.

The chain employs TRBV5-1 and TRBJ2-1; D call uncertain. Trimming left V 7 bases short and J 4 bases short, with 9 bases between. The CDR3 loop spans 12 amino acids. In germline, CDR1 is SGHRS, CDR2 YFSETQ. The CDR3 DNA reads TGCGCCAGCGGCAGCGATTACAATGAGCAGTTCTTC. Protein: CASGSDYNEQFF.

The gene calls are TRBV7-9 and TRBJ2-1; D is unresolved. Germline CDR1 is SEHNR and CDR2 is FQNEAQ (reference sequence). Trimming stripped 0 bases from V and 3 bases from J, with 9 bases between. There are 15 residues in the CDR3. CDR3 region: CASSLALDLYNEQFF. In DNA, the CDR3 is TGTGCCAGCAGCTTAGCGTTGGACCTCTACAATGAGCAGTTCTTC. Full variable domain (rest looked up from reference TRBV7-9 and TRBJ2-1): DTGVSQNPRHKITKRGQNVTFRCDPISEHNRLYWYRQTLGQGPEFLTYFQNEAQLEKSRLLSDRFSAERPKGSFSTLEIQRTEQGDSAMYLCASSLALDLYNEQFFGPGTRLTVL.

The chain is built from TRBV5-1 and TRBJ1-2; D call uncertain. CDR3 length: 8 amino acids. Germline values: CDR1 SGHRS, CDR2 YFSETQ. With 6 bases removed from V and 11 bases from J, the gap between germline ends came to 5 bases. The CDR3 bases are TGCGCCAGCAACTGGTACACCTTC. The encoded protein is CASNWYTF. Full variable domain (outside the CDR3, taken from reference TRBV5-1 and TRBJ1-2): KAGVTQTPRYLIKTRGQQVTLSCSPISGHRSVSWYQQTPGQGLQFLFEYFSETQRNKGNFPGRFSGRQFSNSRSEMNVSTLELGDSALYLCASNWYTFGSGTRLTVV.

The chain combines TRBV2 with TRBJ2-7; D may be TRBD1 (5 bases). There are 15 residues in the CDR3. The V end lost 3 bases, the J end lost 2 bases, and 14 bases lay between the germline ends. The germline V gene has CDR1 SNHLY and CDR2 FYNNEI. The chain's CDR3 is CASSESDQGPYEQYF. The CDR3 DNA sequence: TGTGCCAGCAGTGAGTCCGATCAGGGTCCCTACGAGCAGTACTTC.

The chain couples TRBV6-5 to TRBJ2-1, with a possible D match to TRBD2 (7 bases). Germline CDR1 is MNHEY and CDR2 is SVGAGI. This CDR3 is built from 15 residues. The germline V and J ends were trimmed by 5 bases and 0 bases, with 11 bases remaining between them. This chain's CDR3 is CASSTGGHSYNEQFF. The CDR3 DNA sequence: TGTGCCAGCAGTACGGGGGGCCACTCCTACAATGAGCAGTTCTTC.

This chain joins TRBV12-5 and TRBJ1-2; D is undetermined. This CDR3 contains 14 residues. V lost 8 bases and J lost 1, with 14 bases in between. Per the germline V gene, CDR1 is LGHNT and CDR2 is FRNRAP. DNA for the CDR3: TGTGCTAGTCATCCGGGTCCATTTAACTATGGCTACACCTTC. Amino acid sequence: CASHPGPFNYGYTF.